A selection of T cell receptor beta chains follows, all from one sample in a study of shared clonotypes between healthy human individuals. TCRdb's copy holds only in-frame clones and misses some; the assay was immunoSEQ multiplex PCR. The sample includes fewer than 650,000 clones, 70% to 80% of them seen just once. The sequenced material came from PBMCs. Receptor source: a woman in her thirties or forties in good health. Some clones in this sample may be carry-over from other donors' samples. The CDR3 runs from the conserved cysteine through the conserved F or W. A D gene is named only where the DNA matches it firmly. Not all rows give a size; the values are once, few, many and, for expanded clones, a class.

>TRBJ1-3|-|-|TRBV15
CATSRVGGPSGNTIYF
TGTGCCACCAGCAGAGTGGGCGGGCCCTCTGGAAACACCATATATTTT
>TRBJ2-7|once|-|TRBV10-2
CASTQGSEQYF
TGCGCCAGCACCCAGGGCAGCGAGCAGTACTTC
>TRBJ2-7|-|-|TRBV28
CASKVRGMRQYEQYF
TGTGCCAGCAAGGTCCGGGGGATGAGGCAATACGAGCAGTACTTC
>TRBJ1-6|-|-|TRBV2
CASTPYNSPLHF
TGTGCCAGCACCCCCTATAATTCACCCCTCCACTTT
>TRBJ2-2|-|TRBD1|TRBV2
CASSEDRGFSGELFF
TGTGCCAGCAGTGAAGACAGGGGATTTTCCGGGGAGCTGTTTTTT
>TRBJ1-2|-|-|TRBV18
CASSPAGSHGYTF
TGTGCCAGCTCACCGGCAGGGAGCCATGGCTACACCTTC
>TRBJ1-5|few|-|TRBV30
CAWSAHISNQPQHF
TGTGCCTGGAGTGCCCACATCAGCAATCAGCCCCAGCATTTT
>TRBJ2-7|-|-|TRBV28
CASSLAGSYEQYF
TGTGCCAGCAGTTTGGCAGGGTCCTACGAGCAGTACTTC
>TRBJ1-1|-|TRBD1|TRBV29-1
CSVNRGRYTEAFF
TGCAGCGTAAACAGGGGGAGGTACACTGAAGCTTTCTTT
>TRBJ2-7|once|-|TRBV20-1
CSARDLSQNF
TGCAGTGCTAGAGACCTGTCTCAGAACTTC
>TRBJ2-3|-|TRBD2|TRBV7-6
CASSRTSGSSTDTQYF
TGTGCCAGCAGCCGAACTAGCGGGAGTAGCACAGATACGCAGTATTTT
>TRBJ1-1|few|-|TRBV28
CASNGGTEAFF
TGTGCCAGCAACGGGGGAACTGAAGCTTTCTTT
>TRBJ1-1|-|-|TRBV27
CASSFRAGVTTFF
TGTGCCAGCAGTTTCCGGGCCGGGGTTACGACCTTCTTT
>TRBJ2-1|-|-|TRBV30
CAWSSLEVSYNEQFF
TGTGCCTGGAGCTCACTAGAAGTCTCCTACAATGAGCAGTTCTTC
>TRBJ2-7|-|TRBD2|TRBV28
CASSPWTSGRSNYEQYF
TGTGCCAGCAGTCCCTGGACTAGCGGGAGATCCAACTACGAGCAGTACTTC
>TRBJ2-2|-|-|TRBV18
CASSPGAAGELFF
TGTGCCAGCTCACCAGGAGCCGCCGGGGAGCTGTTTTTT
>TRBJ2-1|-|TRBD2|TRBV7-3
CASSPLAGPGHEQFF
TGTGCCAGCAGCCCACTAGCGGGACCCGGCCATGAGCAGTTCTTC
>TRBJ2-7|-|TRBD1|TRBV28
CASSRQGAGEQYF
TGTGCCAGCAGTAGACAGGGGGCAGGGGAGCAGTACTTC
>TRBJ2-5|-|-|TRBV30
CAWSVGGELQETQYF
TGTGCCTGGAGTGTAGGCGGGGAGCTTCAAGAGACCCAGTACTTC
>TRBJ2-2|-|-|TRBV14
CASSQEFAGSGNTGELFF
TGTGCCAGCAGCCAAGAATTTGCGGGGTCCGGGAACACCGGGGAGCTGTTTTTT
>TRBJ1-1|-|-|TRBV29-1
CSVVLIGAEAFF
TGCAGCGTTGTCCTCATCGGCGCTGAAGCTTTCTTT
>TRBJ2-5|-|-|TRBV6-5
CASSRPPQETQYF
TGTGCCAGCAGCAGACCCCCCCAAGAGACCCAGTACTTC
>TRBJ1-1|-|-|TRBV5-8
CASSLEPAGNTEAFF
TGTGCCAGCAGCTTGGAACCGGCAGGGAACACTGAAGCTTTCTTT
>TRBJ2-7|-|-|TRBV6-5
CASGPTGAYEQYF
TGTGCCAGCGGTCCCACAGGAGCCTACGAGCAGTACTTC
>TRBJ2-1|-|TRBD2|TRBV2
CASSRGGLAGSYNEQFF
TGTGCCAGCAGTCGAGGGGGACTAGCGGGCTCCTACAATGAGCAGTTCTTC
>TRBJ2-3|-|-|TRBV5-4
CASSGRVGGITDTQYF
TGTGCCAGCAGCGGCCGTGTGGGCGGGATCACAGATACGCAGTATTTT
>TRBJ2-3|-|-|TRBV21-1
CASSKDETSGGTDTQYF
TGTGCCAGCAGCAAAGATGAGACTAGCGGGGGAACAGATACGCAGTATTTT
>TRBJ2-3|-|TRBD2|TRBV5-1
CASSLVDSGSADTQYF
TGCGCCAGCAGCTTGGTCGATAGCGGGAGTGCTGATACGCAGTATTTT
>TRBJ1-1|-|-|TRBV19
CASSMGEAVTEAFF
TGTGCCAGTAGTATGGGGGAGGCGGTCACTGAAGCTTTCTTT
>TRBJ1-1|-|TRBD1|TRBV19
CATRQGAFGNTEAFF
TGTGCCACTAGACAGGGGGCTTTCGGGAACACTGAAGCTTTCTTT
>TRBJ1-5|-|-|TRBV5-4
CASSLPGPLIYSNQPQHF
TGTGCCAGCAGCCTCCCCGGGCCACTTATCTATAGCAATCAGCCCCAGCATTTT
>TRBJ2-1|-|-|TRBV7-3
CASSLDGEWNEQFF
TGTGCCAGCAGCTTAGATGGGGAATGGAATGAGCAGTTCTTC